These 26 T cell receptor beta chains share one sample of origin, sequenced in a study of blood T cells in healthy people across ages. It was with a sample-barcoded 5' primer and a J-beta primer mix that a second PCR of roughly 6 to 12 cycles was run. TCRdb reanalysed the 5' RACE reads using MiXCR and keeps one entry per CDR3 protein. The table records approximately 580,000 distinct CDR3 sequences, about 24% of them present only once. In addition, the sample was reused for a study of T cells of mothers and their children.

The source material was blood. All receptors come from a boy aged 5-17 years in good health.

V gene TRBV20-1 combines with J gene TRBJ2-7; 10 bases agree with TRBD2. Germline V gene data show CDR1 as DFQATT and CDR2 as SNEGSKA (reference sequence). The CDR3 has 16 amino acids. Unmatched junction bases numbered 10, after V lost 0 bases and J lost 5 bases. The CDR3: CSARDWASGSSNEQYF. CDR3 in DNA: TGCAGTGCTAGAGATTGGGCTAGCGGGAGCTCAAACGAGCAGTACTTC.

This clonotype has a handful of counts. The chain recombines TRBV10-3 with TRBJ1-5; perhaps TRBD1 as D (5 bases). There are 15 residues in the CDR3. Germline V gene data show CDR1 as ENHRY and CDR2 as SYGVKD. The V gene lost 10 bases and the J gene lost 1 base, with 17 bases spanning the gap. DNA of the CDR3: TGTGCCAACACACCGGGACTCGAGAGCAATCAGCCCCAGCATTTT. This translates into CANTPGLESNQPQHF.

This clonotype was observed a handful of times. This chain joins TRBV7-2 and TRBJ1-1; D perhaps matches TRBD1 (6 bases). Trimming left V 2 bases short and J 0 bases short, with 10 bases between. The CDR3 is made up of 15 amino acids. CDR1 is SGHTA, CDR2 FQGNSA, per germline. The CDR3 loop is CASSLSGQLNTEAFF. The CDR3 region has the DNA TGTGCCAGCAGCTTAAGCGGACAGCTGAACACTGAAGCTTTCTTT.

V gene TRBV3-1 combines with J gene TRBJ2-5; D not certain. TRBJ2-7 matches the DNA end more closely, so the J call is doubtful. Germline CDR1 LGHDT, CDR2 YNNKEL (reference sequence). The length of the CDR3 is 14 residues. The CDR3: CASSPKPLTYEQYF. For the CDR3, the DNA is TGTGCCAGCAGTCCCAAGCCGCTCACCTACGAGCAGTACTTC.

The table lists this clonotype with many counts. This chain connects TRBV27 to TRBJ2-5; D unclear. Trimming took 3 bases from V and 1 from J, leaving 6 bases between them. CDR3 length: 13 amino acids. Germline loops: CDR1 MNHEY, CDR2 SMNVEV (reference sequence). The CDR3 coding sequence is TGTGCCAGCAGTTTCGGACCCCAAGAGACCCAGTACTTC. It codes for CASSFGPQETQYF.

The rearrangement links TRBV20-1 to TRBJ2-7, with a tentative D call TRBD1 (6 bases). Germline CDR1 is DFQATT and CDR2 is SNEGSKA (reference sequence). With 2 bases removed from V and 0 bases from J, the gap between germline ends came to 11 bases. CDR3 length: 14 amino acids. CDR3 DNA sequence: TGCAGTGCTAGACCCCCACAGGGCTCCTACGAGCAGTACTTC. This codes for CSARPPQGSYEQYF.

This clonotype was recorded a few times. The V and J genes are TRBV19 and TRBJ2-2, with D tentatively TRBD2 (6 bases). Germline V gene data show CDR1 as LNHDA and CDR2 as SQIVND (reference sequence). This CDR3 is built from 14 residues. V was cut by 6 bases and J by 7 bases, with 15 bases left in between. The CDR3 loop reads CASSPGREVGELFF. In DNA form, the CDR3 reads TGTGCCAGTAGCCCCGGCAGGGAGGTCGGGGAGCTGTTTTTT.

This clonotype has a handful of counts. The chain has TRBV5-1 and TRBJ2-1; TRBD2 agrees at 10 bases. V lost 5 bases to trimming and J lost 4 bases; unmatched junction nucleotides: 9. The germline V gene encodes CDR1 SGHRS and CDR2 YFSETQ. The CDR3 has 16 amino acids. The CDR3 DNA follows: TGCGCCAGCAGGCCTCTGACTAGCGGGTCTTACAATGAGCAGTTCTTC. Translating gives CASRPLTSGSYNEQFF.

This clonotype was counted a few times. V usage is TRBV7-9 and J usage is TRBJ2-5, with D perhaps being TRBD1 or TRBD2 (5 bases each). V lost 5 bases and J 4 bases, leaving 17 bases between the germline ends. This CDR3 is built from 15 residues. Germline CDR1 and CDR2: SEHNR and FQNEAQ (reference sequence). CDR3 nucleotides: TGTGCCAGCAGCAGGCACCAGGGAGAAAGAGAGACCCAGTACTTC. This encodes CASSRHQGERETQYF.

The chain is built from TRBV10-3 and TRBJ2-2, with unresolved D. Germline V gene lookup returns CDR1 ENHRY and CDR2 SYGVKD. The CDR3 spans 14 residues. Deletions cut 4 bases from V and 2 bases from J, with 8 bases between. The CDR3 region is CAISGTTNTGELFF. CDR3 coding DNA: TGTGCCATCAGTGGGACCACCAACACCGGGGAGCTGTTTTTT.

The V gene is TRBV9, the J gene TRBJ2-3; no firm D call. The CDR3 runs to 14 residues. Germline V CDR1 and CDR2: SGDLS, YYNGEE. V lost 0 bases and J 4 bases, leaving 9 bases between the germline ends. CDR3: CASSVAVRADTQYF. CDR3 nucleotide sequence: TGTGCCAGCAGCGTAGCTGTCCGGGCAGATACGCAGTATTTT.

This rearrangement joins TRBV2 to TRBJ2-1; possible D gene TRBD2, 6 bases. The CDR3 loop spans 13 amino acids. The germline V gene has CDR1 SNHLY and CDR2 FYNNEI. The V end was cut by 6 bases, the J end by 4 bases, with 10 bases between. The CDR3 loop reads CASRPSAYNEQFF. As DNA, the CDR3 is TGTGCCAGCAGGCCTAGCGCATACAATGAGCAGTTCTTC.

This clonotype was picked up a small number of times. The chain combines TRBV20-1 with TRBJ1-4, with D unclear. Trimming took 3 bases from V and 3 from J, leaving 8 bases between them. There are 13 residues in the CDR3. The germline V gene encodes CDR1 DFQATT and CDR2 SNEGSKA (reference sequence). As DNA, the CDR3 is TGCAGTGCTAGCATAGGGCCTAATGAAAAACTGTTTTTT. Translated: CSASIGPNEKLFF.

This rearrangement joins TRBV7-2 to TRBJ2-3; tentatively, D is TRBD2 (6 bases). V was clipped by 1 base and J by 4 bases, with 15 bases between them. CDR1 and CDR2 from the germline V gene are SGHTA and FQGNSA. CDR3 size: 16 residues. The CDR3 DNA reads as TGTGCCAGCAGCTTAGTGGGGACTCGAGGCGCAGATACGCAGTATTTT. This sequence encodes CASSLVGTRGADTQYF.

CDR3: CASSFGGEGEKLFF. CDR3 DNA sequence: TGTGCCAGCAGTTTCGGGGGGGAAGGGGAAAAACTGTTTTTT. The gene calls are TRBV28 and TRBJ1-4; D possibly corresponds to TRBD1 (5 bases). The germline V gene encodes CDR1 MDHEN and CDR2 SYDVKM. V was clipped by 3 bases and J by 8 bases, with 13 bases between them. CDR3 size: 14 residues.

V gene TRBV18 combines with J gene TRBJ2-1; 7 bases agree with TRBD2. The CDR3 sequence is 15 residues long. Germline V gene data show CDR1 as KGHSH and CDR2 as LQKENI. J lost 8 bases, V lost 3 bases, and 10 bases had no gene match. In DNA, the CDR3 is TGTGCCAGCTCACCCGGACTAGGATTGGGCGATGAGCAGTTCTTC. Its translation is CASSPGLGLGDEQFF.

V usage is TRBV7-9 and J usage is TRBJ2-3, with D tentatively TRBD1 or TRBD2 (5 bases each). CDR3 length equals 18 residues. From germline, CDR1 is SEHNR and CDR2 FQNEAQ (reference sequence). Trimming took off 2 bases at V and 3 bases at J, with 21 bases between the two ends. CDR3 in amino acids: CASSLRVRGAPQTDTQYF. The CDR3 DNA reads TGTGCCAGCAGCTTACGTGTCCGAGGGGCGCCCCAAACAGATACGCAGTATTTT.

In its sample, this clonotype was seen many times. This chain joins TRBV11-2 and TRBJ2-7, with a possible D match to TRBD2 (6 bases). V was cut by 1 base and J by 4 bases, with 11 bases left in between. The CDR3 length is 14 residues. Germline assignment: CDR1 SGHAT and CDR2 FQNNGV. The CDR3 DNA sequence: TGTGCCAGCAGCTTAGGTGCGGGGACGTACGAGCAGTACTTC. Its translation: CASSLGAGTYEQYF. The whole variable domain, remainder taken from reference TRBV11-2 and TRBJ2-7, is EAGVAQSPRYKIIEKRQSVAFWCNPISGHATLYWYQQILGQGPKLLIQFQNNGVVDDSQLPKDRFSAERLKGVDSTLKIQPAKLEDSAVYLCASSLGAGTYEQYFGPGTRLTVT.

The rearrangement joins TRBV27 to TRBJ2-5; 8 positions agree with TRBD1. The tail of the sequence fits TRBJ2-7 better, so the J call may be wrong. This CDR3 contains 15 residues. Per germline, CDR1 MNHEY and CDR2 SMNVEV (reference sequence). CDR3 loop: CASSLQGQASYEQYF. DNA for the CDR3: TGTGCCAGCAGTCTCCAGGGACAGGCCTCCTACGAGCAGTACTTC.

This clonotype showed up just a few times. The rearrangement uses TRBV27 and TRBJ1-4, with TRBD1 matching 7 bases. CDR1 and CDR2 (germline): MNHEY, SMNVEV (reference sequence). Losses at the gene ends were 6 bases for V and 1 base for J; bases not matched to a gene: 8. The CDR3 loop spans 16 amino acids. The CDR3 bases are TGTGCCAGCAGCCAGGACAGGAGAAAAACTAATGAAAAACTGTTTTTT. It codes for CASSQDRRKTNEKLFF.

This clonotype was observed many times. The J gene is TRBJ2-3, the V gene TRBV6-4; tentatively, D is TRBD1 (6 bases). The CDR3 covers 14 residues. The germline CDR1 and CDR2 sequences are MRHNA and SNTAGT. The germline V and J ends were trimmed by 3 bases and 1 base, with 8 bases remaining between them. This CDR3 reads CASSDAGGTDTQYF. Written as DNA, the CDR3 is TGTGCCAGCAGTGATGCAGGGGGCACAGATACGCAGTATTTT.

This clonotype was found many times. This chain joins TRBV7-9 and TRBJ2-1, with D uncertain. The germline V gene encodes CDR1 SEHNR and CDR2 FQNEAQ (reference sequence). This CDR3 is 13 amino acids long. V was shortened by 5 bases and J by 4 bases, with 9 bases between the two germline ends. CDR3 protein: CASSPRAYNEQFF. The CDR3 DNA reads TGTGCCAGCAGCCCTCGCGCATACAATGAGCAGTTCTTC.

This CDR3 is CASSLGQGGLYGYTF. CDR3 nucleotides: TGTGCCAGCAGCCTGGGACAGGGGGGCCTCTATGGCTACACCTTC. This chain uses TRBV7-9 with TRBJ1-2, with 11 bases identical to TRBD1. This CDR3 has 15 amino acids. Germline-derived CDR1 and CDR2 are SEHNR and FQNEAQ (reference sequence). The J segment lost 4 bases and the V segment lost 5 bases, leaving 6 bases of the junction unmatched.

This clonotype has more than one count but fewer than ten. The chain is built from TRBV28 and TRBJ2-1; TRBD1 matches 7 bases. CDR1 and CDR2 (germline): MDHEN, SYDVKM. V gave up 5 bases and J gave up 4 bases; unmatched junction bases: 11. The CDR3 is 16 amino acids. The CDR3 DNA reads TGTGCCAGCAGTCCAACTCTCGGACAGGCTTACAATGAGCAGTTCTTC. The encoded protein is CASSPTLGQAYNEQFF.

The sample holds a few counts of this clonotype. The V call is TRBV20-1, the J call TRBJ2-7; D gene unclear. The CDR3 extends over 14 amino acids. V dropped 0 bases and J dropped 2 bases, with 11 bases sitting between them. The germline gives CDR1 DFQATT, CDR2 SNEGSKA (reference sequence). This chain's CDR3 is CSARDPGQTYEQYF. The DNA of the CDR3 is TGCAGTGCTAGAGATCCAGGCCAGACCTACGAGCAGTACTTC.

This clonotype was observed a few times. The junction departs from germline at one end; a sequencing error may be responsible. The chain couples TRBV4-1 to TRBJ2-7; 8 bases are a match to TRBD2. Germline loops: CDR1 MGHRA, CDR2 YSYEKL. CDR3 length: 14 amino acids. Written as DNA, the CDR3 is TGCGCCGGCAGCCAACTAGCGGAGGTCTACGAGCAGTACTTC. Protein: CAGSQLAEVYEQYF.